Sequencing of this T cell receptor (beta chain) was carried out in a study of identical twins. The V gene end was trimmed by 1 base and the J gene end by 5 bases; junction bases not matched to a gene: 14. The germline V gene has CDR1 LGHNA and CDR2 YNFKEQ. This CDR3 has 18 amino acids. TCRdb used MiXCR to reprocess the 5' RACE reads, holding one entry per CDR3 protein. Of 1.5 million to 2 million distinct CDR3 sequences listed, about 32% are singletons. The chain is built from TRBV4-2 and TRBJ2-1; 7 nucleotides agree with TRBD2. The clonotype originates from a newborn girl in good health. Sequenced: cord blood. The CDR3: CASSQVPLLARKNNEQFF. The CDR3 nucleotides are TGTGCCAGCAGCCAAGTACCCTTACTAGCGAGAAAAAACAATGAGCAGTTCTTC.